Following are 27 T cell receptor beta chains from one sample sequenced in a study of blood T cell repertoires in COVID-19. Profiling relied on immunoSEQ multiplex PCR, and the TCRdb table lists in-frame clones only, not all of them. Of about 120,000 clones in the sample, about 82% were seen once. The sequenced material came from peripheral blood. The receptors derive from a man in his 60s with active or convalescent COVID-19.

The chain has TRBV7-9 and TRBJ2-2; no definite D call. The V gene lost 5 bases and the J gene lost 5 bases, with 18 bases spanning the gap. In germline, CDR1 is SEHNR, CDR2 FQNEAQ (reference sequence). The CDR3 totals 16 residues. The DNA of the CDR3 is TGTGCCAGCAGCCCTCCCCAAGCAGGCAGGACCGGGGAGCTGTTTTTT. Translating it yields CASSPPQAGRTGELFF.

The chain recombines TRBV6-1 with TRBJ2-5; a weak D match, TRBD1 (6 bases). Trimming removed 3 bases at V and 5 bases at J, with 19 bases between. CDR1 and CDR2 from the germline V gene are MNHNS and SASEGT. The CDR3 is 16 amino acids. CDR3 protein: CASSDRDTLRGETQYF. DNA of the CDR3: TGTGCCAGCAGTGACCGGGACACACTAAGGGGGGAGACCCAGTACTTC.

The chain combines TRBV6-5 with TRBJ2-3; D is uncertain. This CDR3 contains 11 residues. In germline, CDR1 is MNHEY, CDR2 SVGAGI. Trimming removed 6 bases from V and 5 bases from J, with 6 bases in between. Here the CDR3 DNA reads TGTGCCAGCAGCCGCGGAGATACGCAGTATTTT. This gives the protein CASSRGDTQYF.

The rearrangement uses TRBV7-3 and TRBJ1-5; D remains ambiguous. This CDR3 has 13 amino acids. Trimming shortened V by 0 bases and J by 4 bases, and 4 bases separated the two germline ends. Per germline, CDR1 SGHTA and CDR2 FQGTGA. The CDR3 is CASSLTRNQPQHF. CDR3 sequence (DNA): TGTGCCAGCAGCTTAACGAGGAATCAGCCCCAGCATTTT.

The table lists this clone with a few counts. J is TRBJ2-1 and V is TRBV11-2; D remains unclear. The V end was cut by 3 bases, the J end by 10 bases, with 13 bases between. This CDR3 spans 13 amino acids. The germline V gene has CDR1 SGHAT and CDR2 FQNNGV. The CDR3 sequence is CASSLQVAAEQFF. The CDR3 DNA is TGTGCCAGCAGCTTGCAAGTGGCGGCCGAGCAGTTCTTC.

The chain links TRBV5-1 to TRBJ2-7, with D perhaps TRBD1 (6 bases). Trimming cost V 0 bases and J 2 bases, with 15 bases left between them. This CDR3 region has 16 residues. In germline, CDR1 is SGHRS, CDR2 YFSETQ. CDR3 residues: CASSLGEAGVTYEQYF. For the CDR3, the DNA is TGCGCCAGCAGCTTGGGAGAGGCAGGGGTGACCTACGAGCAGTACTTC.

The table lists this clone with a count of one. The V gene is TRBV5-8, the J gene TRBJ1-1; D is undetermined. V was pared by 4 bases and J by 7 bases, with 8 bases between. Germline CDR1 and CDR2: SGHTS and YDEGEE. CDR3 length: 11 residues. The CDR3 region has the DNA TGTGCCAGCAGCAAGACACTTGAAGCTTTCTTT. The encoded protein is CASSKTLEAFF.

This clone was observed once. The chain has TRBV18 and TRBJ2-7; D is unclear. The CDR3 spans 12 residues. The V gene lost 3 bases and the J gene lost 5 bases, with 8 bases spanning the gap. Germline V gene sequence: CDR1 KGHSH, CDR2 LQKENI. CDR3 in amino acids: CASSPQTNEQYF. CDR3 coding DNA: TGTGCCAGCTCACCCCAGACAAACGAGCAGTACTTC.

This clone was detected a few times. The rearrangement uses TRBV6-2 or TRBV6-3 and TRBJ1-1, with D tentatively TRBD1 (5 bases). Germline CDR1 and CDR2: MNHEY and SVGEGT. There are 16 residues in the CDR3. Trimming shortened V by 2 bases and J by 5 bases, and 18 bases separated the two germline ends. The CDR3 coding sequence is TGTGCCAGCAGTTACAGGGGACTCCAAAGACGGACTGAAGCTTTCTTT. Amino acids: CASSYRGLQRRTEAFF.

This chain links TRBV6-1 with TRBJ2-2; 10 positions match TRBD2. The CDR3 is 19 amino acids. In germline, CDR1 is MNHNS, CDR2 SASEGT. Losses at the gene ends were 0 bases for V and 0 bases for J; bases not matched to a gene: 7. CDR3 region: CASSEATSGKYANTGELFF. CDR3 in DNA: TGTGCCAGCAGTGAAGCCACTAGCGGGAAGTACGCGAACACCGGGGAGCTGTTTTTT.

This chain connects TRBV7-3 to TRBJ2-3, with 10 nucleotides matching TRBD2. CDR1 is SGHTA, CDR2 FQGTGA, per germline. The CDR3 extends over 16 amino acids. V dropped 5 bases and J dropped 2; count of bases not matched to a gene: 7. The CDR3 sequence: CASSLNGLAVTDTQYF. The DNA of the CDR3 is TGTGCCAGCAGCCTCAACGGACTAGCGGTCACAGATACGCAGTATTTT.

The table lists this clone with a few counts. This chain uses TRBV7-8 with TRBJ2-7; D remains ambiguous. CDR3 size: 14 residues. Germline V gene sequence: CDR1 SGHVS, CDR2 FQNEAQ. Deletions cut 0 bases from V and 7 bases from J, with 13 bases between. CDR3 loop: CASSLASDRAEQYF. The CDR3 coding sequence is TGTGCCAGCAGCTTAGCCTCCGACCGAGCGGAGCAGTACTTC.

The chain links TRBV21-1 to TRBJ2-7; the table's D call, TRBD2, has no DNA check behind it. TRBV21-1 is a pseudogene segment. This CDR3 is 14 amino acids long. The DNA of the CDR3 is TGTGCCAGCAGCAAAGGGGACTCGGCCTACGAGCAGTACTTC. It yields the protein CASSKGDSAYEQYF.

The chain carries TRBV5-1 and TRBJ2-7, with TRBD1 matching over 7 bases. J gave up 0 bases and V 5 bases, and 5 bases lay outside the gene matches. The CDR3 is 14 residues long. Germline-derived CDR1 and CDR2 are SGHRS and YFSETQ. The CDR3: CASRGTASSYEQYF. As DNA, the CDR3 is TGCGCCAGCAGAGGGACAGCGAGCTCCTACGAGCAGTACTTC.

CDR3 in DNA: TGTGCCAGCAGCCAAGGCCTGAGGCATGGCTACACCTTC. Translated, it gives CASSQGLRHGYTF. This chain uses TRBV3-1 (or the pseudogene TRBV3-2) with TRBJ1-2; D is unresolved. The CDR3 contains 13 residues. Per the germline V gene, CDR1 is LGHDT and CDR2 is YNNKEL (reference sequence). Trimming removed 1 base at V and 6 bases at J, with 9 bases between.

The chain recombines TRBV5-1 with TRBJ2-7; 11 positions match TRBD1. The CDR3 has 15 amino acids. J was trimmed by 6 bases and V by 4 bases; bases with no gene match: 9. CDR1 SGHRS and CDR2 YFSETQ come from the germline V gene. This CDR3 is CASSPGAGTGGEQYF. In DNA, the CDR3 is TGCGCCAGCAGCCCGGGCGCCGGGACAGGGGGCGAGCAGTACTTC.

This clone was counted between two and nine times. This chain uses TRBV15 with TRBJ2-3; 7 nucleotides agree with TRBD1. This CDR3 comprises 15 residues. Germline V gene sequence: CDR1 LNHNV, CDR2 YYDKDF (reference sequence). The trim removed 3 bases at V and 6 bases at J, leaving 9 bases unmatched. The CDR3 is CATSRETGTTDTQYF. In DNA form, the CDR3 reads TGTGCCACCAGCAGGGAGACAGGGACAACCGATACGCAGTATTTT.

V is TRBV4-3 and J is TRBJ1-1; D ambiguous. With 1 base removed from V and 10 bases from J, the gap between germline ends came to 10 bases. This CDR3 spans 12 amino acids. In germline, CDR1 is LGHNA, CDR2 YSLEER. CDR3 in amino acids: CASSQGEGSAFF. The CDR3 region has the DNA TGCGCCAGCAGCCAAGGAGAGGGTTCAGCTTTCTTT.

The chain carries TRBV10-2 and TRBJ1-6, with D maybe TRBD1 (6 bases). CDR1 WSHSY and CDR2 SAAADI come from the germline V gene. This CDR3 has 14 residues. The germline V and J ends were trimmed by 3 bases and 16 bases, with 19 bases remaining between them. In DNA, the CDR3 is TGCGCCAGCAGTGAAAGAAGGGGCAGGGGCGAACTCCACTTT. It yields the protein CASSERRGRGELHF.

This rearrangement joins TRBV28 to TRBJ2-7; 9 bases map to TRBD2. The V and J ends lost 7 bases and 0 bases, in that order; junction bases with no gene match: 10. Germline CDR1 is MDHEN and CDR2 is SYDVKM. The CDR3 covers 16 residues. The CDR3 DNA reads TGTGCCAGCACGGCGTTGTTTAGCGGGGGCTCCTACGAGCAGTACTTC. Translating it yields CASTALFSGGSYEQYF.

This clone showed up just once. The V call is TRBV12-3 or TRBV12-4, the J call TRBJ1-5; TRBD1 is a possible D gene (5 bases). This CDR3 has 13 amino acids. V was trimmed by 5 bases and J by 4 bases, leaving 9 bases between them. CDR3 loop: CASSKTVNQPQHF. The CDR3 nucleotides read TGTGCCAGCAGTAAGACAGTGAATCAGCCCCAGCATTTT.

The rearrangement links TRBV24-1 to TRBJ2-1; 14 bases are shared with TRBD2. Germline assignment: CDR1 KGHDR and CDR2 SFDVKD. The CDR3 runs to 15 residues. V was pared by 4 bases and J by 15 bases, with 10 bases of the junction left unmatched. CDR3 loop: CATSDGRLAGGRVFF. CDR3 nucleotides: TGTGCCACCAGTGACGGCCGACTAGCGGGAGGGCGAGTGTTCTTC.

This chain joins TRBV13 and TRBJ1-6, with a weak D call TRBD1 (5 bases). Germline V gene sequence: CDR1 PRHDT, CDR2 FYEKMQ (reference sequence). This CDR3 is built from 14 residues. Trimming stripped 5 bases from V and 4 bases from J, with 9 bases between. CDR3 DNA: TGTGCCAGCAGCATGACAGCGTATAATTCACCCCTCCACTTT. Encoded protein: CASSMTAYNSPLHF.

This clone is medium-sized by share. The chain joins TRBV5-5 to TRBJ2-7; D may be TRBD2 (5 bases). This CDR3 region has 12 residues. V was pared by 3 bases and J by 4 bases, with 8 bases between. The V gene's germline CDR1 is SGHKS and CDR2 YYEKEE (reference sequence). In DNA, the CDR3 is TGTGCCAGCAGCTCTGCGGGTTACGAGCAGTACTTC. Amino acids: CASSSAGYEQYF.

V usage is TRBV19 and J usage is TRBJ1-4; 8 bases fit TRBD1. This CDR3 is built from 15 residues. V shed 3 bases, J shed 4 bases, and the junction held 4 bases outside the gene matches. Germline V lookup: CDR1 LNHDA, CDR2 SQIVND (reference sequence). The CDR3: CASSMGTGVNEKLFF. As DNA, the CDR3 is TGTGCCAGTAGTATGGGGACAGGAGTTAATGAAAAACTGTTTTTT.

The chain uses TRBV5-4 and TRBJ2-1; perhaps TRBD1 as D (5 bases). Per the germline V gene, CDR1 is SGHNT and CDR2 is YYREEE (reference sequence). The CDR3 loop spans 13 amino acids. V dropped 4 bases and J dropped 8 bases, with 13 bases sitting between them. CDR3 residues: CASSRWLGDEQFF. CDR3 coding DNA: TGTGCCAGCAGCCGGTGGCTAGGGGATGAGCAGTTCTTC.

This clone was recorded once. The CDR3 is CASSLLGQGSTGELFF. The CDR3 nucleotides are TGTGCCAGCAGCTTGTTGGGACAGGGGAGCACCGGGGAGCTGTTTTTT. The gene calls are TRBV5-8 and TRBJ2-2; TRBD1 aligns across 10 bases. With V trimmed by 1 base and J by 4 bases, 4 bases remained unmatched. Germline V CDR1 and CDR2: SGHTS, YDEGEE. This CDR3 spans 16 amino acids.